The 10 T cell receptor beta chains below come from one sample, sequenced in a study of PD-1 blockade in mismatch repair-deficient tumors. This table comes from immunoSEQ multiplex PCR, and its TCRdb copy is limited to in-frame clones, with some not included. The sample shows approximately 15,000 clones, around 80% of them seen only once. The sequenced sample was PBMCs, obtained around 15 weeks after starting pembrolizumab. These receptors were collected from an adult with mismatch repair-deficient cancer.

This clone was seen once. CDR3 sequence reads: CASGRPQGRDEQFF. Written as DNA, the CDR3 is TGTGCCAGCGGGCGCCCCCAGGGGCGGGATGAGCAGTTCTTC. The V gene is TRBV6-5, the J gene TRBJ2-1; D may be TRBD1 (6 bases). The length of the CDR3 is 14 residues. The V gene's germline CDR1 is MNHEY and CDR2 SVGAGI. The V gene lost 8 bases and the J gene lost 8 bases, with 19 bases spanning the gap.

The chain is built from TRBV9 and TRBJ1-3; 8 bases line up with TRBD1. V lost 4 bases and J lost 0; bases outside the gene matches: 9. Germline CDR1 and CDR2: SGDLS and YYNGEE. The CDR3 is made up of 17 amino acids. CDR3 DNA: TGTGCCAGCAGCCCCGTTAGGGGGACAGGCTCTGGAAACACCATATATTTT. It specifies CASSPVRGTGSGNTIYF.

The chain carries TRBV28 and TRBJ1-2; maybe TRBD1 (6 bases). CDR3 length: 12 residues. V shed 5 bases and J shed 5 bases, with 9 bases lying between them. From germline, CDR1 is MDHEN and CDR2 SYDVKM. In DNA form, the CDR3 reads TGTGCCAGCAGTCAGGGGATGTATGGCTACACCTTC. It codes for CASSQGMYGYTF.

The chain has TRBV5-1 and TRBJ2-7; a possible D gene is TRBD2 (6 bases). V was pared by 4 bases and J by 1 base, with 18 bases between. Per the germline V gene, CDR1 is SGHRS and CDR2 is YFSETQ. This CDR3 has 16 amino acids. The CDR3 reads CASSRGEASSSYEQYF. CDR3 nucleotide sequence: TGCGCCAGCAGCAGAGGGGAGGCCTCCTCGTCCTACGAGCAGTACTTC.

This clone was found once. CDR3: CASSRYGGQGFNQPQHF. The DNA of the CDR3 is TGTGCCAGCAGCCGCTATGGGGGACAGGGATTCAATCAGCCCCAGCATTTT. This chain connects TRBV13 to TRBJ1-5; 9 bases map to TRBD1. Per the germline V gene, CDR1 is PRHDT and CDR2 is FYEKMQ (reference sequence). V was clipped by 5 bases and J by 3 bases; unmatched bases: 11. The CDR3 has 17 amino acids.

The chain employs TRBV27 and TRBJ1-2; 8 bases fit TRBD1. Trimming removed 5 bases from V and 8 bases from J; junction bases left unmatched: 13. This CDR3 contains 15 residues. The V gene's germline CDR1 is MNHEY and CDR2 SMNVEV (reference sequence). The CDR3 is CASSPHGQGAGGYTF. For the CDR3, the DNA is TGTGCCAGCAGTCCTCACGGACAGGGTGCGGGGGGCTACACCTTC.

This clone was seen once. The chain couples TRBV9 to TRBJ2-4; 9 positions match TRBD2. J lost 6 bases, V lost 2 bases, and 12 bases had no gene match. The CDR3 sequence is 17 residues long. Germline V gene lookup returns CDR1 SGDLS and CDR2 YYNGEE. The CDR3 bases are TGTGCCAGCAGCGTTTGGGCAGGGGCTAGCGGGGCAAACATTCAGTACTTC. Translated, it gives CASSVWAGASGANIQYF.

This chain connects TRBV7-9 to TRBJ2-1, with 8 bases lining up with TRBD2. There are 17 residues in the CDR3. The V gene end was trimmed by 2 bases and the J gene end by 0 bases; junction bases not matched to a gene: 6. CDR1 is SEHNR and CDR2 is FQNEAQ in the germline V gene (reference sequence). The CDR3 loop is CASSLPVTSGSYNEQFF. CDR3 DNA: TGTGCCAGCAGCTTACCAGTAACTAGCGGCTCCTACAATGAGCAGTTCTTC.

The chain joins TRBV7-3 to TRBJ2-1, with 8 nucleotides matching TRBD2. Germline V gives CDR1 SGHTA, CDR2 FQGTGA. Trimming took 8 bases from V and 7 from J; bases not matched to a gene: 16. This CDR3 is built from 16 residues. Here the CDR3 DNA reads TGTGCCAGCTCTCTGGGCCGAGCGGGAGCGAAGAATGAGCAGTTCTTC. Translated: CASSLGRAGAKNEQFF.

This sequence joins TRBV10-1 and TRBJ2-1; TRBD2 matches at 12 bases. This CDR3 comprises 16 residues. Germline values: CDR1 WNHNN, CDR2 SYGVQD (reference sequence). V was clipped by 3 bases and J by 6 bases; unmatched bases: 6. Here the CDR3 reads CASSDLAGGPSNEQFF. The DNA for the CDR3 is TGCGCCAGCAGTGATCTAGCGGGAGGGCCGTCCAATGAGCAGTTCTTC.